A selection of T cell receptor beta chains follows, all from one sample in a study of response to subunit inactivated influenza vaccine. MiXCR was run by TCRdb on the RT-PCR reads, yielding one entry per CDR3 protein. This sample has 150,000 or so distinct CDR3 sequences, with roughly 10% found just once. This material consisted of non-naive T cells sorted from PBMCs, taken roughly 6 weeks after vaccination. The receptors originated from a middle-aged man who received an inactivated influenza vaccine. The CDR3 runs from the conserved cysteine through the conserved F or W. Fields, in order: J gene, clone size, V gene, D gene, CDR3 protein, CDR3 DNA. A D gene is named only where the DNA matches it firmly. Clone size is stated in some rows and not others, as once, few, many or a class when expanded.

J gene: TRBJ2-5
clone size: few
V gene: TRBV13
D gene: TRBD2
CDR3 protein: CASSLVGLAGVGETQYF
CDR3 DNA: TGTGCCAGCAGCTTAGTAGGTCTAGCGGGAGTCGGGGAGACCCAGTACTTC

J gene: TRBJ1-2
clone size: few
V gene: TRBV20-1
D gene: TRBD1
CDR3 protein: CSATAGQGASYGYTF
CDR3 DNA: TGCAGTGCTACCGCCGGACAGGGGGCATCCTATGGCTACACCTTC

J gene: TRBJ2-5
clone size: .
V gene: TRBV6-1
D gene: .
CDR3 protein: CASRVPGEETQYF
CDR3 DNA: TGTGCCAGCAGAGTACCCGGGGAAGAGACCCAGTACTTC

J gene: TRBJ1-4
clone size: many
V gene: TRBV20-1
D gene: .
CDR3 protein: CSARNGQREKLFF
CDR3 DNA: TGCAGTGCTAGAAACGGACAGCGTGAAAAACTGTTTTTT

J gene: TRBJ2-5
clone size: few
V gene: TRBV18
D gene: .
CDR3 protein: CASSPPSKGYQETQYF
CDR3 DNA: TGTGCCAGCTCACCCCCTTCCAAGGGGTACCAAGAGACCCAGTACTTC

J gene: TRBJ1-6
clone size: .
V gene: TRBV7-8
D gene: .
CDR3 protein: CASRLIRLDNSPLHF
CDR3 DNA: TGTGCCAGCAGACTTATTAGGCTGGATAATTCACCCCTCCACTTT

J gene: TRBJ1-5
clone size: many
V gene: TRBV15
D gene: .
CDR3 protein: CATSLGAQPQHF
CDR3 DNA: TGTGCCACCAGTCTAGGGGCTCAGCCCCAGCATTTT

J gene: TRBJ2-2
clone size: few
V gene: TRBV20-1
D gene: TRBD2
CDR3 protein: CSARDARLAEAGELFF
CDR3 DNA: TGCAGTGCTAGAGATGCCCGACTAGCGGAGGCCGGGGAGCTGTTTTTT

J gene: TRBJ1-2
clone size: many
V gene: TRBV20-1
D gene: TRBD1
CDR3 protein: CSSDRGYYGYTF
CDR3 DNA: TGCAGTTCCGACAGGGGCTACTATGGCTACACCTTC

J gene: TRBJ1-4
clone size: many
V gene: TRBV25-1
D gene: .
CDR3 protein: CASSDPGQRQKLFF
CDR3 DNA: TGTGCCAGCAGTGATCCCGGACAGCGCCAAAAACTGTTTTTT

J gene: TRBJ2-1
clone size: .
V gene: TRBV12-3/TRBV12-4
D gene: TRBD2
CDR3 protein: CASSLAGLAGGYEQFF
CDR3 DNA: TGTGCCAGCAGTTTAGCGGGACTAGCGGGGGGTTATGAGCAGTTCTTC

J gene: TRBJ2-5
clone size: .
V gene: TRBV11-3
D gene: TRBD1
CDR3 protein: CASSQGQDQETQYF
CDR3 DNA: TGTGCCAGCAGCCAGGGACAGGACCAAGAGACCCAGTACTTC

J gene: TRBJ1-2
clone size: few
V gene: TRBV29-1
D gene: TRBD1
CDR3 protein: CSVDVGMSGGTYGYTF
CDR3 DNA: TGCAGCGTTGACGTCGGGATGTCAGGGGGGACCTATGGCTACACCTTC

J gene: TRBJ2-3
clone size: many
V gene: TRBV20-1
D gene: TRBD2
CDR3 protein: CSAQMTSGISDTQYF
CDR3 DNA: TGCAGTGCCCAAATGACTAGCGGGATTTCAGATACGCAGTATTTT

J gene: TRBJ2-5
clone size: many
V gene: TRBV5-1
D gene: .
CDR3 protein: CASSLDSLGTQYF
CDR3 DNA: TGCGCCAGCAGCTTGGACAGCTTGGGGACCCAGTACTTC

J gene: TRBJ1-2
clone size: few
V gene: TRBV7-9
D gene: .
CDR3 protein: CASSYTDNYGYTF
CDR3 DNA: TGTGCCAGCAGCTATACAGACAACTATGGCTACACCTTC

J gene: TRBJ1-1
clone size: many
V gene: TRBV3-1
D gene: .
CDR3 protein: CASSQGRGTEAFF
CDR3 DNA: TGTGCCAGCAGCCAAGGCAGGGGAACTGAAGCTTTCTTT

J gene: TRBJ1-2
clone size: many
V gene: TRBV9
D gene: .
CDR3 protein: CASSVGSSYGYTF
CDR3 DNA: TGTGCCAGCAGCGTAGGTAGCAGTTATGGCTACACCTTC

J gene: TRBJ2-7
clone size: .
V gene: TRBV7-2
D gene: TRBD2
CDR3 protein: CASSPGLAGAEQYF
CDR3 DNA: TGTGCCAGCAGCCCGGGACTAGCGGGAGCCGAGCAGTACTTC

J gene: TRBJ2-7
clone size: .
V gene: TRBV29-1
D gene: .
CDR3 protein: CSVETPPGSYEQYF
CDR3 DNA: TGCAGCGTTGAAACACCCCCGGGATCCTACGAGCAGTACTTC

J gene: TRBJ2-3
clone size: many
V gene: TRBV4-3
D gene: .
CDR3 protein: CASSEYSTDTQYF
CDR3 DNA: TGCGCCAGCAGCGAATACAGCACAGATACGCAGTATTTT

J gene: TRBJ1-2
clone size: many
V gene: TRBV6-5
D gene: TRBD1
CDR3 protein: CASSLQGWGYGYTF
CDR3 DNA: TGTGCCAGCAGTTTACAGGGGTGGGGCTATGGCTACACCTTC

J gene: TRBJ2-7
clone size: many
V gene: TRBV12-3/TRBV12-4
D gene: .
CDR3 protein: CASSLKVVYEQYF
CDR3 DNA: TGTGCCAGCAGTTTAAAAGTTGTCTACGAGCAGTACTTC

J gene: TRBJ2-1
clone size: .
V gene: TRBV5-6
D gene: .
CDR3 protein: CASSLELGSHEQFF
CDR3 DNA: TGTGCCAGCAGCTTGGAGCTAGGGAGTCATGAGCAGTTCTTC

J gene: TRBJ2-3
clone size: .
V gene: TRBV3-1
D gene: .
CDR3 protein: CASSQGQTDTQYF
CDR3 DNA: TGTGCCAGCAGCCAAGGCCAAACAGATACGCAGTATTTT

J gene: TRBJ1-3
clone size: few
V gene: TRBV20-1
D gene: TRBD1
CDR3 protein: CSAARDSSGNTIYF
CDR3 DNA: TGCAGTGCGGCCCGGGACAGCTCTGGAAACACCATATATTTT

J gene: TRBJ2-1
clone size: many
V gene: TRBV20-1
D gene: .
CDR3 protein: CSARDLMGNEQFF
CDR3 DNA: TGCAGTGCTAGAGATCTCATGGGAAATGAGCAGTTCTTC

J gene: TRBJ2-7
clone size: few
V gene: TRBV24-1
D gene: .
CDR3 protein: CATSDSDSYEQYF
CDR3 DNA: TGTGCCACCAGTGATTCGGACAGCTACGAGCAGTACTTC

J gene: TRBJ2-7
clone size: .
V gene: TRBV6-5
D gene: .
CDR3 protein: CASSYSPRNYLYEQYF
CDR3 DNA: TGTGCCAGCAGTTACTCGCCCAGAAACTACCTCTACGAGCAGTACTTC

J gene: TRBJ2-7
clone size: .
V gene: TRBV11-2
D gene: .
CDR3 protein: CASSLLIGSYEQYF
CDR3 DNA: TGTGCCAGCAGCTTACTGATCGGCTCCTACGAGCAGTACTTC

J gene: TRBJ2-7
clone size: .
V gene: TRBV9
D gene: .
CDR3 protein: CASSAGPLGNEQYF
CDR3 DNA: TGTGCCAGCAGCGCCGGTCCCCTCGGCAACGAGCAGTACTTC

J gene: TRBJ1-2
clone size: few
V gene: TRBV28
D gene: TRBD1
CDR3 protein: CASSLGTGTGVYGYTF
CDR3 DNA: TGTGCCAGCAGTTTAGGTACCGGGACAGGGGTTTATGGCTACACCTTC

J gene: TRBJ1-1
clone size: many
V gene: TRBV20-1
D gene: TRBD1
CDR3 protein: CSASRQGDGGAFF
CDR3 DNA: TGCAGTGCTAGTCGTCAGGGGGACGGTGGAGCTTTCTTT

J gene: TRBJ2-3
clone size: few
V gene: TRBV24-1
D gene: .
CDR3 protein: CATSEGTDTQYF
CDR3 DNA: TGTGCCACCAGTGAAGGGACAGATACGCAGTATTTT

J gene: TRBJ2-1
clone size: few
V gene: TRBV4-3
D gene: .
CDR3 protein: CASSQTESSYNEQFF
CDR3 DNA: TGCGCCAGCAGCCAAACGGAGAGCTCCTACAATGAGCAGTTCTTC

J gene: TRBJ2-1
clone size: few
V gene: TRBV28
D gene: .
CDR3 protein: CASSLVRQGFYNEQFF
CDR3 DNA: TGTGCCAGCAGTTTGGTGCGGCAGGGGTTCTACAATGAGCAGTTCTTC

J gene: TRBJ1-2
clone size: few
V gene: TRBV12-3/TRBV12-4
D gene: .
CDR3 protein: CASSLFLRAYGYTF
CDR3 DNA: TGTGCCAGCAGTTTATTTCTTAGGGCCTATGGCTACACCTTC

J gene: TRBJ1-2
clone size: .
V gene: TRBV5-5
D gene: TRBD1
CDR3 protein: CASSLDRGYGYTF
CDR3 DNA: TGTGCCAGCAGCTTGGACAGGGGCTATGGCTACACCTTC

J gene: TRBJ1-1
clone size: few
V gene: TRBV29-1
D gene: .
CDR3 protein: CSGSNRNTEAFF
CDR3 DNA: TGCAGCGGCTCGAACAGGAACACTGAAGCTTTCTTT

J gene: TRBJ1-1
clone size: few
V gene: TRBV13
D gene: .
CDR3 protein: CASGFRVNTEAFF
CDR3 DNA: TGTGCCAGCGGGTTCAGGGTGAACACTGAAGCTTTCTTT

J gene: TRBJ2-5
clone size: .
V gene: TRBV29-1
D gene: .
CDR3 protein: CSVVLAGETQYF
CDR3 DNA: TGCAGCGTGGTGTTGGCAGGAGAGACCCAGTACTTC

J gene: TRBJ1-2
clone size: .
V gene: TRBV12-3/TRBV12-4
D gene: .
CDR3 protein: CASSFSFEGHTRHYGYTF
CDR3 DNA: TGTGCCAGCAGTTTTTCATTTGAGGGACATACGCGGCATTATGGCTACACCTTC

J gene: TRBJ2-1
clone size: .
V gene: TRBV24-1
D gene: .
CDR3 protein: CATSPNRNEQFF
CDR3 DNA: TGTGCCACCAGTCCTAACCGCAATGAGCAGTTCTTC

J gene: TRBJ2-6
clone size: .
V gene: TRBV4-3
D gene: .
CDR3 protein: CASSQGRTSGANVLTF
CDR3 DNA: TGCGCCAGCAGCCAAGGACGGACTTCTGGGGCCAACGTCCTGACTTTC

J gene: TRBJ2-4
clone size: .
V gene: TRBV20-1
D gene: TRBD2
CDR3 protein: CSARFLAGDLAKNIQYF
CDR3 DNA: TGCAGTGCTAGGTTTCTAGCGGGAGACCTAGCCAAAAACATTCAGTACTTC

J gene: TRBJ1-2
clone size: many
V gene: TRBV4-2
D gene: .
CDR3 protein: CASSQDLNTFSYGYTF
CDR3 DNA: TGTGCCAGCAGCCAAGATTTGAATACGTTTTCCTATGGCTACACCTTC

J gene: TRBJ2-5
clone size: few
V gene: TRBV28
D gene: TRBD2
CDR3 protein: CASSRAGGQETQYF
CDR3 DNA: TGTGCCAGCAGCCGAGCGGGAGGGCAAGAGACCCAGTACTTC

J gene: TRBJ2-7
clone size: .
V gene: TRBV14
D gene: .
CDR3 protein: CASSQVLGRSSYEQYF
CDR3 DNA: TGTGCCAGCAGCCAAGTGCTCGGACGCAGCTCCTACGAGCAGTACTTC

J gene: TRBJ2-3
clone size: few
V gene: TRBV5-1
D gene: .
CDR3 protein: CASAMSTDTQYF
CDR3 DNA: TGCGCCAGCGCTATGAGCACAGATACGCAGTATTTT

J gene: TRBJ1-5
clone size: few
V gene: TRBV7-8
D gene: .
CDR3 protein: CASSPLVGRKNQPQHF
CDR3 DNA: TGTGCCAGCAGCCCATTAGTCGGTCGCAAAAATCAGCCCCAGCATTTT

J gene: TRBJ1-1
clone size: .
V gene: TRBV7-3
D gene: .
CDR3 protein: CASSLGQVEGSEAFF
CDR3 DNA: TGTGCCAGCAGCTTAGGGCAGGTTGAGGGGTCTGAAGCTTTCTTT

J gene: TRBJ1-6
clone size: few
V gene: TRBV20-1
D gene: .
CDR3 protein: CSAQSQMGSPLHF
CDR3 DNA: TGCAGTGCTCAATCCCAGATGGGTTCACCCCTCCACTTT

J gene: TRBJ2-7
clone size: many
V gene: TRBV20-1
D gene: TRBD1
CDR3 protein: CSASGAGQGYEQYF
CDR3 DNA: TGCAGTGCTAGCGGCGCGGGACAGGGCTACGAGCAGTACTTC

J gene: TRBJ1-3
clone size: once
V gene: TRBV7-9
D gene: .
CDR3 protein: CASSERRGNTIYF
CDR3 DNA: TGTGCCAGCAGCGAAAGAAGGGGAAACACCATATATTTT

J gene: TRBJ2-7
clone size: many
V gene: TRBV20-1
D gene: .
CDR3 protein: CSASPARDSYEQYF
CDR3 DNA: TGCAGTGCTAGTCCCGCCCGGGACTCTTACGAGCAGTACTTC

J gene: TRBJ1-2
clone size: many
V gene: TRBV7-8
D gene: TRBD1
CDR3 protein: CASSKDRVYGYTF
CDR3 DNA: TGTGCCAGCAGCAAGGACAGGGTCTATGGCTACACCTTC

J gene: TRBJ2-7
clone size: few
V gene: TRBV2
D gene: .
CDR3 protein: CASSEGGLPYEQYF
CDR3 DNA: TGTGCCAGCAGTGAAGGCGGGTTGCCCTACGAGCAGTACTTC

J gene: TRBJ1-2
clone size: .
V gene: TRBV20-1
D gene: TRBD1
CDR3 protein: CSARSGQGGYGYTF
CDR3 DNA: TGCAGTGCTAGATCGGGACAGGGAGGCTATGGCTACACCTTC

J gene: TRBJ2-1
clone size: .
V gene: TRBV7-2
D gene: .
CDR3 protein: CASSLFPGNEQFF
CDR3 DNA: TGTGCCAGCAGCTTATTTCCGGGTAATGAGCAGTTCTTC

J gene: TRBJ1-5
clone size: many
V gene: TRBV7-9
D gene: .
CDR3 protein: CASSLAGNHQPQHF
CDR3 DNA: TGTGCCAGCAGCTTAGCAGGTAACCATCAGCCCCAGCATTTT